These 2 T cell receptor beta chains were all obtained from the same sample, sequenced in a study of blood T cells in healthy people across ages. A second roughly 6 to 12 cycle PCR used barcoded and J-beta primers. TCRdb recomputed calls from the 5' RACE reads with MiXCR, one row per CDR3 protein. The table lists around 800,000 distinct CDR3 sequences, 50% to 65% of them singletons, with about 38% in the top ten. What was sequenced was blood. The source of these receptors is an elderly man in good health.

The chain has TRBV14 and TRBJ1-4, with D tentatively TRBD1 (6 bases). Per germline, CDR1 SGHDN and CDR2 FVKESK. The CDR3 has 12 amino acids. Trimming shortened V by 5 bases and J by 10 bases, and 11 bases separated the two germline ends. The CDR3 loop reads CASSSGGGKLFF. CDR3 in DNA: TGTGCCAGCAGCTCCGGGGGCGGAAAACTGTTTTTT.

In its sample, this clonotype was seen a few times. V gene TRBV6-2 or TRBV6-3 combines with J gene TRBJ2-5; no definite D call. Trimming took 6 bases from V and 1 from J, leaving 21 bases between them. This CDR3 comprises 17 residues. Germline CDR1 is MNHEY and CDR2 is SVGEGT. The CDR3 region is CASSPLGRSIIQETQYF. CDR3 DNA: TGTGCCAGCAGCCCCCTCGGCCGGAGTATCATCCAAGAGACCCAGTACTTC.